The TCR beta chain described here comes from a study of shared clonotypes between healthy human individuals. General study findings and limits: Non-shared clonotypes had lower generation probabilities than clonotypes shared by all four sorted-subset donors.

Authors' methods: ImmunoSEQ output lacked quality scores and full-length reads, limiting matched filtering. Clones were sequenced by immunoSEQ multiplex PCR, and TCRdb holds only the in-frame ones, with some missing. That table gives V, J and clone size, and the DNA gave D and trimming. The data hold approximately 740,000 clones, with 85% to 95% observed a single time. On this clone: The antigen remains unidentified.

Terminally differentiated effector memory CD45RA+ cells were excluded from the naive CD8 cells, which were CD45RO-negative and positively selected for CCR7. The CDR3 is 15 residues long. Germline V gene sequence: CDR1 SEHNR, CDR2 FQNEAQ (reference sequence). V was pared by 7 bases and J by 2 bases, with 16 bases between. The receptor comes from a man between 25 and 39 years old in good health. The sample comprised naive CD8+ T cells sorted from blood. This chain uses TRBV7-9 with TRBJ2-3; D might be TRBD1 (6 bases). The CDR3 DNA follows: TGTGCCAGCACCCGATTAGGGGGATTCACAGATACGCAGTATTTT. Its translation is CASTRLGGFTDTQYF.